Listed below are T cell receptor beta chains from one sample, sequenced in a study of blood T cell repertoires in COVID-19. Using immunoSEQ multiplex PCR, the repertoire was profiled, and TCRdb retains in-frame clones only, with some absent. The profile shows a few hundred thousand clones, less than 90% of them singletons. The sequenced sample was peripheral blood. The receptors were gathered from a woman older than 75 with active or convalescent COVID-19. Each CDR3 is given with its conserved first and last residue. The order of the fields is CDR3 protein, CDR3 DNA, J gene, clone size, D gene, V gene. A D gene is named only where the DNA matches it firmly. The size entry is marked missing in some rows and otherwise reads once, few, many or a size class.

CDR3: CASSLSGTPEAFF; DNA: TGTGCCAGCAGTTTATCAGGTACCCCTGAAGCTTTCTTT; J: TRBJ1-1; size: NA; D: NA; V: TRBV12-3/TRBV12-4
CDR3: CAWSFRGGYTF; DNA: TGTGCCTGGAGTTTCCGGGGGGGCTACACCTTC; J: TRBJ1-2; size: few; D: NA; V: TRBV30
CDR3: CASRNWGQPQVTF; DNA: TGTGCCAGCAGGAATTGGGGACAGCCCCAGGTCACCTTC; J: TRBJ1-2; size: NA; D: TRBD1; V: TRBV12-3/TRBV12-4
CDR3: CASSWRDPKKGEPQHF; DNA: TGTGCCAGCAGCTGGCGGGATCCCAAAAAAGGGGAGCCCCAGCATTTT; J: TRBJ1-5; size: NA; D: NA; V: TRBV5-6
CDR3: CASSPKDRGSREKLFF; DNA: TGTGCCAGCAGCCCCAAGGACAGGGGGTCGAGGGAAAAACTGTTTTTT; J: TRBJ1-4; size: many; D: TRBD1; V: TRBV7-9
CDR3: CASSSAGRAEAFF; DNA: TGTGCCAGCAGCTCAGCAGGGAGGGCTGAAGCTTTCTTT; J: TRBJ1-1; size: once; D: NA; V: TRBV7-2
CDR3: CASSENQGSGYTF; DNA: TGTGCCAGCAGTGAAAACCAGGGCAGCGGCTACACCTTC; J: TRBJ1-2; size: NA; D: NA; V: TRBV6-1
CDR3: CASSLGPETQYF; DNA: TGTGCCAGCAGCTTAGGTCCGGAGACCCAGTACTTC; J: TRBJ2-5; size: NA; D: NA; V: TRBV7-9
CDR3: CASSSWDRGQGKTGELFF; DNA: TGCGCCAGCAGCTCCTGGGACAGGGGGCAGGGGAAGACCGGGGAGCTGTTTTTT; J: TRBJ2-2; size: NA; D: TRBD1; V: TRBV4-1
CDR3: CADTGVGTEAFF; DNA: TGTGCCGACACAGGGGTAGGCACTGAAGCTTTCTTT; J: TRBJ1-1; size: NA; D: TRBD1; V: TRBV30
CDR3: CASSLVIFGTEAFF; DNA: TGTGCCAGCAGCTTAGTAATTTTCGGCACTGAAGCTTTCTTT; J: TRBJ1-1; size: NA; D: NA; V: TRBV7-2
CDR3: CSALGRGVTDTQYF; DNA: TGCAGTGCTCTCGGACGGGGGGTCACAGATACGCAGTATTTT; J: TRBJ2-3; size: NA; D: TRBD2; V: TRBV29-1
CDR3: CASSYSMGQGGQFF; DNA: TGTGCCAGCAGTTACTCGATGGGACAGGGTGGGCAGTTCTTC; J: TRBJ2-1; size: NA; D: TRBD1; V: TRBV6-5
CDR3: CASSIKLEQFF; DNA: TGTGCCAGCAGTATAAAGCTTGAGCAGTTCTTC; J: TRBJ2-1; size: NA; D: NA; V: TRBV6-2/TRBV6-3
CDR3: CASSEVSQGITDTQYF; DNA: TGTGCCAGCAGTGAAGTCAGTCAGGGTATCACAGATACGCAGTATTTT; J: TRBJ2-3; size: NA; D: NA; V: TRBV6-1
CDR3: CASTPERGSYNEQFF; DNA: TGTGCCAGCACCCCCGAGCGGGGGTCCTACAATGAGCAGTTCTTC; J: TRBJ2-1; size: NA; D: TRBD2; V: TRBV3-1/TRBV3-2
CDR3: CASSPARGATDTQYF; DNA: TGCGCCAGCAGCCCTGCTCGGGGGGCGACAGATACGCAGTATTTT; J: TRBJ2-3; size: NA; D: NA; V: TRBV4-3
CDR3: CASSQYPSGGSETQYF; DNA: TGTGCCAGCAGCCAATATCCTAGCGGGGGATCGGAGACCCAGTACTTC; J: TRBJ2-5; size: NA; D: TRBD2; V: TRBV3-1/TRBV3-2
CDR3: CSVVTGTGGDTQYF; DNA: TGCAGCGTTGTCACCGGGACAGGGGGAGATACGCAGTATTTT; J: TRBJ2-3; size: few; D: TRBD1; V: TRBV29-1
CDR3: CASSDEGVNNQPQHF; DNA: TGTGCCAGCAGTGATGAGGGAGTAAATAATCAGCCCCAGCATTTT; J: TRBJ1-5; size: few; D: NA; V: TRBV2
CDR3: CASSQWTVSTDTQYF; DNA: TGCGCCAGCAGCCAATGGACAGTTAGCACAGATACGCAGTATTTT; J: TRBJ2-3; size: once; D: NA; V: TRBV4-3
CDR3: CASSPPAVYNEQFF; DNA: TGTGCCAGCTCACCACCGGCAGTCTACAATGAGCAGTTCTTC; J: TRBJ2-1; size: once; D: NA; V: TRBV18
CDR3: CASSPERNWSEAFF; DNA: TGTGCCAGCTCACCCGAAAGGAATTGGAGTGAAGCTTTCTTT; J: TRBJ1-1; size: few; D: NA; V: TRBV18
CDR3: CASSMGQYGNTIYF; DNA: TGTGCCAGTAGTATGGGACAGTATGGAAACACCATATATTTT; J: TRBJ1-3; size: NA; D: TRBD1; V: TRBV19
CDR3: CASSPGLAGAEDTQYF; DNA: TGTGCCAGCTCACCTGGACTAGCGGGGGCCGAAGATACGCAGTATTTT; J: TRBJ2-3; size: NA; D: TRBD2; V: TRBV18
CDR3: CAISYTAGGTQETQYF; DNA: TGTGCCATCAGTTATACCGCGGGGGGCACACAAGAGACCCAGTACTTC; J: TRBJ2-5; size: NA; D: TRBD2; V: TRBV10-3
CDR3: CASSLQGNTEAFF; DNA: TGTGCCAGCAGTCTACAGGGGAATACTGAAGCTTTCTTT; J: TRBJ1-1; size: NA; D: TRBD1; V: TRBV6-2/TRBV6-3
CDR3: CASSRGLSSGANVLTF; DNA: TGTGCCAGCAGCAGGGGTCTGAGCTCTGGGGCCAACGTCCTGACTTTC; J: TRBJ2-6; size: NA; D: NA; V: TRBV28
CDR3: CATSRVTGGPKNIQYF; DNA: TGTGCCACCAGCAGAGTCACAGGGGGCCCCAAAAACATTCAGTACTTC; J: TRBJ2-4; size: NA; D: TRBD1; V: TRBV15
CDR3: CASSPQGGYGYTF; DNA: TGTGCCAGCAGTCCCCAGGGAGGTTATGGCTACACCTTC; J: TRBJ1-2; size: NA; D: NA; V: TRBV6-5
CDR3: CASSLGSGGPYNEQFF; DNA: TGCGCCAGCAGCTTGGGTTCGGGAGGGCCTTACAATGAGCAGTTCTTC; J: TRBJ2-1; size: NA; D: TRBD2; V: TRBV5-1
CDR3: CATSRGGGRNSGNTIYF; DNA: TGTGCCACCAGCAGGGGTGGAGGACGCAACTCTGGAAACACCATATATTTT; J: TRBJ1-3; size: NA; D: NA; V: TRBV15
CDR3: CAWKDRGWNYGYTF; DNA: TGTGCCTGGAAGGACAGGGGATGGAACTATGGCTACACCTTC; J: TRBJ1-2; size: NA; D: TRBD1; V: TRBV30
CDR3: CASSLEQTNSGNTIYF; DNA: TGTGCCAGCAGCTTAGAACAGACCAACTCTGGAAACACCATATATTTT; J: TRBJ1-3; size: NA; D: NA; V: TRBV7-8
CDR3: CASSPRGGATGEQYF; DNA: TGTGCCAGCAGCCCTCGGGGGGGGGCTACTGGAGAGCAGTACTTC; J: TRBJ2-7; size: once; D: TRBD2; V: TRBV27
CDR3: CASSLYPGVSNTEAFF; DNA: TGTGCCAGCAGTTTATATCCAGGGGTGTCGAACACTGAAGCTTTCTTT; J: TRBJ1-1; size: NA; D: NA; V: TRBV27
CDR3: CASSLLSGLNTEAFF; DNA: TGTGCCAGCAGCTTACTCTCAGGTTTGAACACTGAAGCTTTCTTT; J: TRBJ1-1; size: few; D: NA; V: TRBV7-9
CDR3: CASIDSPRFAVAFF; DNA: TGTGCCAGCATTGACTCTCCCCGGTTTGCGGTTGCTTTCTTT; J: TRBJ1-1; size: NA; D: NA; V: TRBV6-2/TRBV6-3
CDR3: CASSLGQGNYGYTF; DNA: TGTGCCAGCAGCCTGGGACAGGGAAACTATGGCTACACCTTC; J: TRBJ1-2; size: NA; D: TRBD1; V: TRBV5-5
CDR3: CASSLPRGTQYF; DNA: TGTGCCAGCAGCTTACCCCGCGGGACCCAGTACTTC; J: TRBJ2-5; size: NA; D: NA; V: TRBV7-2
CDR3: CASTLGGANYGYTF; DNA: TGTGCCAGCACCCTCGGGGGGGCTAACTATGGCTACACCTTC; J: TRBJ1-2; size: NA; D: NA; V: TRBV6-5
CDR3: CASSLAGTSGIYEQYF; DNA: TGTGCCAGCAGCTTGGCCGGGACTAGCGGGATTTACGAGCAGTACTTC; J: TRBJ2-7; size: few; D: TRBD2; V: TRBV5-4
CDR3: CASSLAQTSGSQTSTDTQYF; DNA: TGCGCCAGCAGCTTGGCCCAGACTAGCGGGAGCCAAACTAGCACAGATACGCAGTATTTT; J: TRBJ2-3; size: NA; D: TRBD2; V: TRBV5-1
CDR3: CASSLGWRQETEAFF; DNA: TGCGCCAGCAGCTTGGGCTGGAGACAGGAAACTGAAGCTTTCTTT; J: TRBJ1-1; size: NA; D: NA; V: TRBV5-1
CDR3: CASSANQAAGGSPLHF; DNA: TGTGCCAGCAGCGCCAACCAGGCGGCGGGGGGTTCACCCCTCCACTTT; J: TRBJ1-6; size: NA; D: NA; V: TRBV7-2